The rows below give T cell receptor beta chains drawn from one sample of a study of T-cell reconstitution after alpha-beta-depleted transplantation in children. TCRdb called the PCR reads again in MiXCR, with one record for every CDR3 protein. Among 250,000 or so distinct CDR3 sequences listed, 24% were seen once. Sequencing used PBMCs, mostly from graft donor cells, obtained 360 days after TCRalphabeta/CD19-depleted stem cell transplant. Source of these receptors: a female patient aged 2 to 10 who had a stem cell transplant for congenital amegakaryocytic thrombocytopenia, so the T cells may come from the graft donor. Each CDR3 is given with its conserved first and last residue. A D gene is named only where the DNA matches it firmly. Size tells how often a clone was seen (once, few, many) or the class of an expanded clone, and some rows leave it out.

j_call | v_call | d_call | clone_size | cdr3_nt | cdr3_aa
TRBJ1-4 | TRBV4-2 | NA | NA | TGTGCCAGCAGCCAAGAATACGCAGGCGCTAATGAAAAACTGTTTTTT | CASSQEYAGANEKLFF
TRBJ1-1 | TRBV12-3/TRBV12-4 | NA | NA | TGTGCCAGCAGTTTAACAGGAGGGGTGAACACTGAAGCTTTCTTT | CASSLTGGVNTEAFF
TRBJ2-1 | TRBV15 | NA | NA | TGTGCCACCAGCAGAGATCTAGCCCCCTACAATGAGCAGTTCTTC | CATSRDLAPYNEQFF
TRBJ2-3 | TRBV12-3/TRBV12-4 | TRBD2 | medium-sized | TGTGCCAGCAGTTTAGCGCTAGCGGGGTCCACAGATACGCAGTATTTT | CASSLALAGSTDTQYF
TRBJ2-5 | TRBV3-1 | NA | NA | TGTGCCAGCAGCCAAGATGATCTGGGGTTGGCAGAGACCCAGTACTTC | CASSQDDLGLAETQYF
TRBJ2-1 | TRBV6-2/TRBV6-3 | TRBD1 | NA | TGTGCCAGCTCTTCGACAGGGGCACAGAGGCAGTTCTTC | CASSSTGAQRQFF
TRBJ2-5 | TRBV12-3/TRBV12-4 | TRBD2 | NA | TGTGCCAGCAGACACGGGACTAGCGGGGAAGAGACCCAGTACTTC | CASRHGTSGEETQYF
TRBJ1-1 | TRBV24-1 | NA | NA | TGTGCCACCAGTGATTCTGAGCCCCGGGGGACGAGGGACACTGAAGCTTTCTTT | CATSDSEPRGTRDTEAFF
TRBJ2-7 | TRBV20-1 | TRBD2 | NA | TGCAGTGCTAGGAGCAGCGGGGCTTACGAGCAGTACTTC | CSARSSGAYEQYF
TRBJ1-1 | TRBV7-6 | TRBD1 | few | TGTGCCAGCAGCGAACACTCTAGGGACAGTGAAGCTTTCTTT | CASSEHSRDSEAFF
TRBJ2-3 | TRBV12-3/TRBV12-4 | NA | few | TGTGCCAGCAGTTTGGAGAGCACAGATACGCAGTATTTT | CASSLESTDTQYF
TRBJ1-5 | TRBV30 | NA | few | TGTGCCTGGAGGTCAAAGACAGATAATCAGCCCCAGCATTTT | CAWRSKTDNQPQHF
TRBJ2-1 | TRBV25-1 | TRBD2 | few | TGTGCCAGCAGACTAGCGGCCGTTAGCTCCTACAATGAGCAGTTCTTC | CASRLAAVSSYNEQFF
TRBJ1-1 | TRBV5-1 | TRBD1 | NA | TGCGCCAGCAGCTTGAGACAGGGGAACACTGAAGCTTTCTTT | CASSLRQGNTEAFF
TRBJ1-1 | TRBV12-3/TRBV12-4 | NA | NA | TGTGCCAGCAGTTTCCTATCAGAAAACACTGAAGCTTTCTTT | CASSFLSENTEAFF
TRBJ2-1 | TRBV11-3 | TRBD1 | NA | TGTGCCAGCAGCTACCGACAGGGGACCTACAATGAGCAGTTCTTC | CASSYRQGTYNEQFF
TRBJ1-5 | TRBV6-1 | NA | NA | TGTGCCAGCAGGGCGGAGGTCGGTTCTTTCCCCTATAGCAATCAGCCCCAGCATTTT | CASRAEVGSFPYSNQPQHF
TRBJ2-1 | TRBV20-1 | TRBD1 | few | TGCAGTGCTAGAGGACAGGGATACGTGACAGGGCAGTTCTTC | CSARGQGYVTGQFF
TRBJ2-2 | TRBV2 | TRBD1 | few | TGTGCCAGCAACAACAGGGGCACGAACACCGGGGAGCTGTTTTTT | CASNNRGTNTGELFF
TRBJ2-7 | TRBV5-1 | NA | many | TGCGCCAGCAGCTTGGAGGCGAACAGGGCGAGAGAGCAGTACTTC | CASSLEANRAREQYF
TRBJ1-3 | TRBV3-1 | NA | NA | TGTGCCAGCAGCCCGATAGGACCCTCGGCTGGAAACACCATATATTTT | CASSPIGPSAGNTIYF
TRBJ2-7 | TRBV29-1 | NA | few | TGCAGCGTTGGGGGTGTCTACGAGCAGTACTTC | CSVGGVYEQYF
TRBJ2-1 | TRBV3-1 | TRBD1 | NA | TGTGCCAGCAGCCAAGAGGGACAGGGCGATGAGCAGTTCTTC | CASSQEGQGDEQFF
TRBJ2-7 | TRBV13 | TRBD2 | NA | TGTGCCAGCAGCCAGAACGCCATAGCGGGCTCCTCCTACGAGCAGTACTTC | CASSQNAIAGSSYEQYF
TRBJ1-5 | TRBV29-1 | NA | NA | TGCAGCGTTGATTGGGGCGTCGGTCAGCCCCAGCATTTT | CSVDWGVGQPQHF
TRBJ2-5 | TRBV4-3 | NA | few | TGCGCCAGCAGCCAAGATTGGGCGGAAGAGACCCAGTACTTC | CASSQDWAEETQYF
TRBJ1-6 | TRBV7-8 | NA | many | TGTGCCAGCAGCTTAGTGGGGCTGATAAATTCACCCCTCCACTTT | CASSLVGLINSPLHF
TRBJ2-3 | TRBV28 | NA | NA | TGTGCCAGCAGTTTTTATATCGCCTACACAGATACGCAGTATTTT | CASSFYIAYTDTQYF
TRBJ2-5 | TRBV5-1 | TRBD1 | few | TGCGCCAGCAGCTTTGACTTGGGGCCGGGACAGGAAGAGACCCAGTACTTC | CASSFDLGPGQEETQYF